The 26 T cell receptor beta chains given below trace back to one sample, sequenced in a study of monozygotic twins with inflammatory bowel disease. TCRdb re-called the 5' RACE reads; every CDR3 protein appears as one record, without DNA. Seen in this sample are approximately 390,000 distinct CDR3 sequences; the ten most common clones hold 2% to 3%. Sample: blood. These receptors were obtained from a human donor with ulcerative colitis or Crohn's disease, or a healthy co-twin of an affected twin (not recorded which).

The chain has TRBV29-1 and TRBJ1-2; TCRdb indicates TRBD1, and absent DNA this call remains unverified. CDR3 size: 13 residues. Germline V gives CDR1 SQVTM, CDR2 ANQGSEA. The CDR3 sequence is CSARGQVSDGYTF.

The CDR3 sequence is CASSATSRGTEAFF. The rearrangement joins TRBV7-9 to TRBJ1-1; TCRdb lists TRBD1, though no DNA is available to test this call. Germline V gives CDR1 SEHNR, CDR2 FQNEAQ (reference sequence). This CDR3 region has 14 residues.

V and J are TRBV5-4 and TRBJ1-1; without DNA, the TCRdb call of TRBD1 cannot be checked. The germline V gene has CDR1 SGHNT and CDR2 YYREEE (reference sequence). The CDR3 is 12 residues long. Here the CDR3 reads CASSFGTTEAFF.

The chain is built from TRBV20-1 and TRBJ2-2; TCRdb indicates TRBD1, and absent DNA this call remains unverified. CDR1 DFQATT and CDR2 SNEGSKA come from the germline V gene (reference sequence). The CDR3 spans 17 residues. The CDR3 reads CSARALGGREYTGELFF.

The J gene is TRBJ2-2, the V gene TRBV6-2 or TRBV6-3; TCRdb's D gene call, TRBD2, goes unchecked for lack of DNA. The CDR3 consists of 16 residues. The germline V gene encodes CDR1 MNHEY and CDR2 SVGEGT. The CDR3 region is CASTDFASRYTGELFF.

This chain links TRBV30 with TRBJ2-5; the D gene TCRdb calls, TRBD1, cannot be checked with no DNA. The CDR3 runs 12 residues. Germline V gene sequence: CDR1 GTSNPN, CDR2 SVGIG (reference sequence). The CDR3: CAWSLTGETQYF.

V usage is TRBV7-6 and J usage is TRBJ2-1; TCRdb returns TRBD1, unconfirmable since there is no DNA. CDR1 and CDR2 from the germline V gene are SGHVS and FNYEAQ. The CDR3 is 13 amino acids. The chain's CDR3 is CASSLAQGYEQFF. Based on the CDR3 plus reference TRBV7-6 and TRBJ2-1, the full variable domain is GAGVSQSPRYKVTKRGQDVALRCDPISGHVSLYWYRQALGQGPEFLTYFNYEAQQDKSGLPNDRFSAERPEGSISTLTIQRTEQRDSAMYRCASSLAQGYEQFFGPGTRLTVL.

This sequence joins TRBV29-1 and TRBJ2-3. Germline CDR1 and CDR2: SQVTM and ANQGSEA. The CDR3 covers 13 residues. CDR3 region: CSVGSRATDTQYF.

The chain is built from TRBV15 and TRBJ1-4; the TRBD1 assignment by TCRdb is unverifiable without DNA. CDR3 length: 18 amino acids. CDR1 and CDR2 from the germline V gene are LNHNV and YYDKDF (reference sequence). The CDR3 here is CATSRFRDITPRGEKLFF.

CDR3 loop: CASSLQQARAFF. The genes are TRBV12-3 or TRBV12-4 and TRBJ1-1. This CDR3 has 12 residues.

The chain couples TRBV10-3 to TRBJ2-1; with no DNA, the TCRdb D assignment of TRBD2 cannot be verified. CDR3 size: 14 residues. Germline V gene data show CDR1 as ENHRY and CDR2 as SYGVKD. This CDR3 reads CAISETSIGNEQFF.

CDR3 sequence: CATSRDRLNRGKYNSPLHF. The gene calls are TRBV15 and TRBJ1-6. The CDR3 is 19 amino acids. CDR1 LNHNV and CDR2 YYDKDF come from the germline V gene (reference sequence).

This CDR3 reads CASSGDRGYEQYF. J is TRBJ2-7 and V is TRBV4-3; TCRdb lists TRBD1, though no DNA is available to test this call. The CDR3 has 13 amino acids. Germline CDR1 reads LGHNA; CDR2 reads YSLEER.

The chain recombines TRBV7-2 with TRBJ2-5; with no DNA, the TCRdb D assignment of TRBD1 cannot be verified. CDR3 length equals 13 residues. The germline V gene has CDR1 SGHTA and CDR2 FQGNSA. The CDR3 reads CASSTGTQETQYF.

The chain is built from TRBV27 and TRBJ2-1; TCRdb's D call of TRBD1 is untestable without DNA. Per the germline V gene, CDR1 is MNHEY and CDR2 is SMNVEV (reference sequence). This CDR3 has 16 amino acids. The CDR3 region is CASRPQGGVLYNEQFF.

The V gene is TRBV5-4, the J gene TRBJ1-2; TCRdb picks TRBD1, but there is no DNA to check that call. Germline V lookup: CDR1 SGHNT, CDR2 YYREEE (reference sequence). The CDR3 contains 14 residues. CDR3 amino acids: CASSLPRQGEAYTF.

V gene TRBV5-1 combines with J gene TRBJ2-7; the D call of TRBD1 rests on TCRdb alone, since no DNA is present to check it. CDR1 and CDR2 from the germline V gene are SGHRS and YFSETQ. CDR3 size: 14 residues. This CDR3 is CASSPTLDRGVQYF.

The gene calls are TRBV5-6 and TRBJ2-1; TCRdb's assignment of TRBD1 cannot be checked, as there is no DNA. The germline V gene has CDR1 SGHDT and CDR2 YYEEEE. The CDR3 contains 11 residues. The CDR3 sequence is CASSRDRRRIF. Variable domain in full (rest from reference TRBV5-6 and TRBJ2-1): DAGVTQSPTHLIKTRGQQVTLRCSPKSGHDTVSWYQQALGQGPQFIFQYYEEEERQRGNFPDRFSGHQFPNYSSELNVNALLLGDSALYLCASSRDRRRIFGPGTRLTVL.

This sequence joins TRBV20-1 and TRBJ2-3. This CDR3 is built from 14 residues. Germline lookup yields CDR1 DFQATT and CDR2 SNEGSKA (reference sequence). CDR3 amino acids: CSTNFGGNTDTQYF.

The J gene is TRBJ2-3, the V gene TRBV2. CDR1 and CDR2 from the germline V gene are SNHLY and FYNNEI. This CDR3 has 13 residues. CDR3 residues: CASSRDWKDTQYF.

The chain joins TRBV5-4 to TRBJ1-2; TCRdb designates TRBD1, a call that cannot be tested without DNA. In germline, CDR1 is SGHNT, CDR2 YYREEE (reference sequence). This CDR3 has 14 amino acids. Here the CDR3 reads CASSLGQQNYGYTF.

CDR3 sequence reads: CSVLGLGPDTQYF. V usage is TRBV29-1 and J usage is TRBJ2-3. Germline V CDR1 and CDR2: SQVTM, ANQGSEA. The CDR3 covers 13 residues.

The chain couples TRBV28 to TRBJ2-2; no DNA is available, so the TRBD2 call from TCRdb remains unchecked. CDR1 and CDR2 from the germline V gene are MDHEN and SYDVKM. The CDR3 is 16 residues long. The CDR3 reads CASKASGPSNTGELFF.

The chain employs TRBV28 and TRBJ1-5. Germline lookup yields CDR1 MDHEN and CDR2 SYDVKM. This CDR3 has 14 residues. CDR3 sequence reads: CASSQGGGYQPQHF.

The rearrangement joins TRBV5-6 to TRBJ1-2. This CDR3 region has 12 residues. The germline V gene has CDR1 SGHDT and CDR2 YYEEEE. The CDR3 sequence: CASSLLGYGYTF.

The V call is TRBV7-2, the J call TRBJ1-1. There are 14 residues in the CDR3. Germline values: CDR1 SGHTA, CDR2 FQGNSA. The CDR3 spells CASSLALRNTEAFF.